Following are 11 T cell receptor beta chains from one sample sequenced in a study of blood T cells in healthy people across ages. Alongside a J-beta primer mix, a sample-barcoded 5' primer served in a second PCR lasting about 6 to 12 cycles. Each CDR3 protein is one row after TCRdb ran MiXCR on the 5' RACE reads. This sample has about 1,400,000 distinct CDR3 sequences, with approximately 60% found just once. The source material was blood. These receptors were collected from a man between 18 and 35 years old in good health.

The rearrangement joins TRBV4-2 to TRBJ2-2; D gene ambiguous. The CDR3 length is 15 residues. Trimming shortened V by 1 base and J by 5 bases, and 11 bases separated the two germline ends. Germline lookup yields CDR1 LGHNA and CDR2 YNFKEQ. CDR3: CASSQGVVGTGELFF. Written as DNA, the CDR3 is TGTGCCAGCAGCCAAGGTGTTGTCGGGACCGGGGAGCTGTTTTTT.

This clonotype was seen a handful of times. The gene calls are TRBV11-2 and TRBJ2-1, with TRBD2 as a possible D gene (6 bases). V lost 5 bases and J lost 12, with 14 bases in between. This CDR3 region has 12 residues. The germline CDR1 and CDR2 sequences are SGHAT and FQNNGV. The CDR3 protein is CASSNRGSRQFF. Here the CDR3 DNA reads TGTGCCAGCAGCAACCGGGGGTCACGGCAGTTCTTC.

The CDR3 nucleotides are TGCAGTGCTAGAGACATGGTAGAAAACTACAATGAGCAGTTCTTC. Its translation: CSARDMVENYNEQFF. The chain links TRBV20-1 to TRBJ2-1; no reliable D call. Germline CDR1 and CDR2: DFQATT and SNEGSKA (reference sequence). The CDR3 extends over 15 amino acids. Trimming shortened V by 0 bases and J by 3 bases, and 12 bases separated the two germline ends.

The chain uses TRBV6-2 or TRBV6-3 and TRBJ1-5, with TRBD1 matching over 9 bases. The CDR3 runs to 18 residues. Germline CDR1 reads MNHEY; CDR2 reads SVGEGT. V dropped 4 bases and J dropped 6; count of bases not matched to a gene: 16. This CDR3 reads CASSSTLTPGQGGQPQHF. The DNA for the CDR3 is TGTGCCAGCAGTTCCACCTTAACTCCGGGACAGGGAGGTCAGCCCCAGCATTTT.

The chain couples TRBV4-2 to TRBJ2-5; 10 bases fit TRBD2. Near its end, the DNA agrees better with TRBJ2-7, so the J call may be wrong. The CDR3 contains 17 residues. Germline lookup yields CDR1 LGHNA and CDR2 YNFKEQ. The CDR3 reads CASSQDNTITSGDEQYF. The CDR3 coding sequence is TGTGCCAGCAGCCAAGATAATACAATCACTAGCGGGGACGAGCAGTACTTC.

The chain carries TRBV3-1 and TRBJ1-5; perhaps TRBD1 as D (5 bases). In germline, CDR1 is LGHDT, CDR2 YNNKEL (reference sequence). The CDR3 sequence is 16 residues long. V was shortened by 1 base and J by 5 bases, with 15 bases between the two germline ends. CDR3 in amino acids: CASSQGREGRHQPQHF. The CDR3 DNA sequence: TGTGCCAGCAGCCAAGGACGAGAGGGGCGGCATCAGCCCCAGCATTTT.

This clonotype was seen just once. CDR3 residues: CATSGRMTYEQYF. CDR3 in DNA: TGTGCCACCAGCGGTCGGATGACCTACGAGCAGTACTTC. V gene TRBV15 combines with J gene TRBJ2-5, with D unresolved. The tail of the sequence fits TRBJ2-7 better, so the J call may be wrong. The germline V gene encodes CDR1 LNHNV and CDR2 YYDKDF (reference sequence). The CDR3 is made up of 13 amino acids.

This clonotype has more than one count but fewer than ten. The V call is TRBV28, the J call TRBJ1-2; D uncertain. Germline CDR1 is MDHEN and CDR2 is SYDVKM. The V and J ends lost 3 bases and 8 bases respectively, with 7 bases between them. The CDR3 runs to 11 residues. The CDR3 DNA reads TGTGCCAGCAGTTTTTGGGGAGGCTACACCTTC. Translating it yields CASSFWGGYTF.

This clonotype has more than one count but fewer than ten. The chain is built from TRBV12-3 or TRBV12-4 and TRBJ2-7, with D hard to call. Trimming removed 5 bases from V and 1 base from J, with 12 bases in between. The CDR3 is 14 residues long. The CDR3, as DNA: TGTGCCAGCAGTCCCGACCCAGGATCCTACGAGCAGTACTTC. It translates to CASSPDPGSYEQYF.

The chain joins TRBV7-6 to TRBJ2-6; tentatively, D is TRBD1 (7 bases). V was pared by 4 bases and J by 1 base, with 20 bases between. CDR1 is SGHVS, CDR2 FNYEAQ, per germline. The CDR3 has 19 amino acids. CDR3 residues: CASSWGDRITGSGANVLTF. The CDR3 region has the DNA TGTGCCAGCAGCTGGGGGGACAGAATTACTGGGTCTGGGGCCAACGTCCTGACTTTC.

The CDR3 here is CASSRDSQNYGYTF. CDR3 bases: TGTGCCAGCAGTCGGGACAGCCAGAACTATGGCTACACCTTC. This chain joins TRBV7-8 and TRBJ1-2; 7 nucleotides align to TRBD1. V gave up 6 bases and J gave up 2 bases; unmatched junction bases: 6. The CDR3 totals 14 residues. CDR1 is SGHVS and CDR2 is FQNEAQ in the germline V gene.